This entry describes one TCR beta chain. Per the original methods: Reference gene primer amplification gave nucleated cell count estimates. Measured with immunoSEQ multiplex PCR; TCRdb has only the in-frame clones, and not every one. The V and J calls and clone size are taken from that table; D and trimming were inferred from the DNA. The data show hundreds of thousands of clones, 80% to 90% seen once. CDR1 and CDR2 from the germline V gene are SGHDT and YYEEEE. Trimming left V 2 bases short and J 6 bases short, with 6 bases between. The CDR3 sequence is 11 residues long. The data derive from a study of blood T cell repertoires in COVID-19. Study-level information: T cells, B-cell-depleted T cells, or PBMCs supplied cDNA or gDNA.

The chain couples TRBV5-6 to TRBJ2-7; D gene uncertain. What was sequenced was peripheral blood. This clonotype was obtained from a young man with COVID-19, enrolled during active disease. The CDR3 here is CASSFSREQYF. The DNA for the CDR3 is TGTGCCAGCAGCTTTTCTCGCGAGCAGTACTTC.